The sequence of this TCR beta chain was determined in a study of T-cell reconstitution after alpha-beta-depleted transplantation in children. A library of TCRbeta sequences, prepared with unique molecular identifiers, was generated. TCRdb passed the PCR reads through MiXCR, listing each CDR3 protein once. The sample has around 420,000 distinct CDR3 sequences; around 16% are singletons. CDR3 length: 11 amino acids. Trimming stripped 1 base from V and 9 bases from J, with 4 bases between. Germline CDR1 reads SGHAT; CDR2 reads FQNNGV. Details on this clonotype: A much more abundant neighbour one base away suggests this may be a read error.

The sequencing used PBMCs, mostly from graft donor cells, collected 360 days after TCRalphabeta/CD19-depleted stem cell transplant. The chain uses TRBV11-2 and TRBJ2-1; D unclear. The sequence was collected from a boy under two years old who had a stem cell transplant for Wiskott-Aldrich syndrome, so the T cells may come from the graft donor. This chain's CDR3 is CASSLVFEQFF. For the CDR3, the DNA is TGTGCCAGCAGCTTAGTATTTGAGCAGTTCTTC.